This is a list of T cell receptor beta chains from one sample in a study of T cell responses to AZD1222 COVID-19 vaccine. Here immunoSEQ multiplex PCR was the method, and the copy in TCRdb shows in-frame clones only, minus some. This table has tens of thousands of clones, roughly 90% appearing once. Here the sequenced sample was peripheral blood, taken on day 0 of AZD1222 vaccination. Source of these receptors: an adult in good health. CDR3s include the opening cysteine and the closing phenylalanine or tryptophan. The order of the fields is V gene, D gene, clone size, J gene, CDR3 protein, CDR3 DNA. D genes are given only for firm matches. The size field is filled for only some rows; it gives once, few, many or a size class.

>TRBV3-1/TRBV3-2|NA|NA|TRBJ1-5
CASSQQLDQPQHF
TGTGCCAGCAGCCAACAATTGGATCAGCCCCAGCATTTT
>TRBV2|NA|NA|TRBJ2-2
CASSQDSTGELFF
TGTGCCAGCAGTCAGGACAGCACCGGGGAGCTGTTTTTT
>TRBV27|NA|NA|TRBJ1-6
CASSRLTNSPLHF
TGTGCCAGCAGCAGACTTACTAATTCACCCCTCCACTTT
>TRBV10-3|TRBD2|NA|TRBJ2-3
CAISDSSGGPDTQYF
TGTGCCATCAGTGACTCTAGCGGGGGCCCAGATACGCAGTATTTT
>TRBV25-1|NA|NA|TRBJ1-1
CASSEGENTEAFF
TGTGCCAGCAGTGAGGGAGAGAACACTGAAGCTTTCTTT
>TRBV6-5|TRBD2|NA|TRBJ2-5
CASSRSGGVETQYF
TGTGCCAGCAGCCGTAGCGGGGGGGTCGAGACCCAGTACTTC
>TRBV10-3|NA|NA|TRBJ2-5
CAISESGGLTRGETQYF
TGTGCCATCAGTGAGTCGGGCGGCCTAACCCGTGGGGAGACCCAGTACTTC
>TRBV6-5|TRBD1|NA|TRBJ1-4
CATTNRGYANEKLFF
TGTGCCACCACTAACAGGGGATACGCTAATGAAAAACTGTTTTTT
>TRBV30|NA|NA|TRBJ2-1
CAWNPGPKLGEQFF
TGTGCCTGGAACCCGGGACCCAAGCTGGGTGAGCAGTTCTTC
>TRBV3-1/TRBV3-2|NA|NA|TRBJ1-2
CASSQRNRADGYTF
TGTGCCAGCAGCCAAAGGAACAGGGCTGATGGCTACACCTTC
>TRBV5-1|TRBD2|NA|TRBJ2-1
CASSSLAGVNREQFF
TGCGCCAGCAGCTCGCTAGCGGGGGTCAATAGGGAGCAGTTCTTC
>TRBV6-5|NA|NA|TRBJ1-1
CASSYNPGTTEAFF
TGTGCCAGCAGTTATAATCCGGGTACCACTGAAGCTTTCTTT
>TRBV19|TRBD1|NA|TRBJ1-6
CASSQTGGKSPLHF
TGTGCCAGTAGTCAGACAGGGGGCAAGTCACCCCTCCACTTT
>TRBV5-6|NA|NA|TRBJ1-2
CASSLGLGNYGYTF
TGTGCCAGCAGCTTGGGCTTAGGGAACTATGGCTACACCTTC
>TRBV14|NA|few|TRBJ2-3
CASSQTSRGRRTDTQYF
TGTGCCAGCAGCCAAACTAGCAGGGGCAGGAGGACAGATACGCAGTATTTT
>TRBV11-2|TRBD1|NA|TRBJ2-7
CASSFWTGSSYEQYF
TGTGCCAGCAGCTTTTGGACAGGGAGCTCCTACGAGCAGTACTTC
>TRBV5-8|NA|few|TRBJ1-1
CASSRLREAFF
TGTGCCAGCAGCCGACTTCGTGAAGCTTTCTTT
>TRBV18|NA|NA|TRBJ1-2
CASSQTTGPSYGYTF
TGTGCCAGCTCACAAACTACCGGGCCCTCCTATGGCTACACCTTC
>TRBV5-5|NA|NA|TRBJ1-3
CASSLGTNSGNTIYF
TGTGCCAGCAGCTTGGGGACAAACTCTGGAAACACCATATATTTT
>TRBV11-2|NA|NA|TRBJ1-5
CASSLTGSNQPQHF
TGTGCCAGCAGCTTAACAGGGAGCAATCAGCCCCAGCATTTT